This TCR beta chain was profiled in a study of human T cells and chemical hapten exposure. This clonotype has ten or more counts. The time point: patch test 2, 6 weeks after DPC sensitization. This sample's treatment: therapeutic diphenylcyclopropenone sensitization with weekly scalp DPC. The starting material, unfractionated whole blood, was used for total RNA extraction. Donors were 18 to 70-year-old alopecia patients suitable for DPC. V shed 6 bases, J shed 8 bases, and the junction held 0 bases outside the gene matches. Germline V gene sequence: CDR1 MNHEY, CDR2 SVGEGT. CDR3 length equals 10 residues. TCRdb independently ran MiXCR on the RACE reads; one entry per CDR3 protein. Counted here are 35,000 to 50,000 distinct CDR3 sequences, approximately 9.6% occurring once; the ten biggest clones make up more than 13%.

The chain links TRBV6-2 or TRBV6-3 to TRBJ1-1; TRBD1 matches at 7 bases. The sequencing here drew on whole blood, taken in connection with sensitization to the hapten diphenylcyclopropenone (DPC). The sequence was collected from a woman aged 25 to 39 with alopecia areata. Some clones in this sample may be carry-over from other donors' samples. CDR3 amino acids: CASRDREAFF. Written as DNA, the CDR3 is TGTGCCAGCAGGGACAGGGAAGCTTTCTTT.